This TCR beta chain was recovered during a study of control samples from healthy donors and cancer patients. Clones were read by immunoSEQ multiplex PCR, and TCRdb kept only the in-frame ones, dropping some. Counted here are about 130,000 clones, 75% to 95% occurring once; the ten biggest clones make up about 2.5%. The CDR3 consists of 17 residues. Between the trimmed V and J ends, which lost 0 bases and 4 bases, there was a span of 18 bases. The V gene's germline CDR1 is PRHDT and CDR2 FYEKMQ (reference sequence). The sample holds one count of this clone. Sequencing input: blood. This receptor was identified in a middle-aged man in good health. The rearrangement links TRBV13 to TRBJ2-5; possibly TRBD2 for D (6 bases). The CDR3: CASSLGRLTGESETQYF. CDR3 DNA sequence: TGTGCCAGCAGCTTAGGGAGGCTAACGGGGGAATCAGAGACCCAGTACTTC.